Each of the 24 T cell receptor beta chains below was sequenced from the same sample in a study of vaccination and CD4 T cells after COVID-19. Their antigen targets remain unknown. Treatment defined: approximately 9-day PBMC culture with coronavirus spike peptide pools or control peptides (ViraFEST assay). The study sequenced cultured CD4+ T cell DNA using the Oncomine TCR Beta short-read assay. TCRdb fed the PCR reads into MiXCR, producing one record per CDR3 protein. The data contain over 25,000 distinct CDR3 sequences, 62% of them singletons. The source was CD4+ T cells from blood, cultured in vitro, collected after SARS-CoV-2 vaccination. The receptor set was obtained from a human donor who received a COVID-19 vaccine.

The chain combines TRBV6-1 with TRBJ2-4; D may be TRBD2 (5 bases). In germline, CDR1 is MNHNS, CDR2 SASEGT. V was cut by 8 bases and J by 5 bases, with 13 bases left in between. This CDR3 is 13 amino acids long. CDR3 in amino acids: CASSLTTENIQYF. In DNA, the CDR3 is TGTGCCAGCTCCCTGACTACCGAAAACATTCAGTACTTC.

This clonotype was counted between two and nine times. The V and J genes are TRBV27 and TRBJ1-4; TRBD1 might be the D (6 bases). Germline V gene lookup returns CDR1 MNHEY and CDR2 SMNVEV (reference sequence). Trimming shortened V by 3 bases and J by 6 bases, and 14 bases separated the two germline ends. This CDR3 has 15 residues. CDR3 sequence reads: CASSFWNREDEKLFF. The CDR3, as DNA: TGTGCCAGCAGTTTCTGGAACAGGGAGGATGAAAAACTGTTTTTT.

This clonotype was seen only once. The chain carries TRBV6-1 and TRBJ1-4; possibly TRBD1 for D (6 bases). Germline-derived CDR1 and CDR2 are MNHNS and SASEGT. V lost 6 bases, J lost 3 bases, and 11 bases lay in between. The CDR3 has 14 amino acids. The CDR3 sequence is CASSRGTPNEKLFF. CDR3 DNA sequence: TGTGCCAGCAGCCGCGGGACACCTAATGAAAAACTGTTTTTT.

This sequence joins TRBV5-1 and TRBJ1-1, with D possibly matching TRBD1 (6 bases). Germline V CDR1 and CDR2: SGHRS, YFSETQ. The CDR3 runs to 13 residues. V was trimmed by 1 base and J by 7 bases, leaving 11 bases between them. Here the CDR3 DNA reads TGCGCCAGCAGCTTGAGGGGGGGGTATGAAGCTTTCTTT. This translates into CASSLRGGYEAFF.

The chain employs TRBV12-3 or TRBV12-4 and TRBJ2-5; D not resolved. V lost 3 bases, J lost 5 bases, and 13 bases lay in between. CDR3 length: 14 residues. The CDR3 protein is CASSFEVVTETQYF. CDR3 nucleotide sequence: TGTGCCAGCAGTTTTGAGGTAGTGACGGAGACCCAGTACTTC.

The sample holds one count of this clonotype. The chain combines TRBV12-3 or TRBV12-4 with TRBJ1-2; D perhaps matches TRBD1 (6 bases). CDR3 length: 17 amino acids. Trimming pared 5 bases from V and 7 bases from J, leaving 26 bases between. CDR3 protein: CASSQNRETTWGGGYTF. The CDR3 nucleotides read TGTGCCAGCAGTCAAAACAGGGAGACCACATGGGGTGGTGGCTACACCTTC.

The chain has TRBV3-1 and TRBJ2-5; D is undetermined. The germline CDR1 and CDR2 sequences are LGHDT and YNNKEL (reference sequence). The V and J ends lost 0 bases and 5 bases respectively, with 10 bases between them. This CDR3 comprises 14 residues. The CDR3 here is CASSQESLQETQYF. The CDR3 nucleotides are TGTGCCAGCAGCCAAGAGAGCTTGCAGGAGACCCAGTACTTC.

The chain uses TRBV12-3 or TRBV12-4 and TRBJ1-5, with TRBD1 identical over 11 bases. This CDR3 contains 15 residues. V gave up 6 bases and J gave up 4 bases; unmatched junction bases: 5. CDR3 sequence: CASSPGTGGNQPQHF. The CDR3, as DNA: TGTGCCAGCAGCCCTGGGACAGGGGGGAATCAGCCCCAGCATTTT.

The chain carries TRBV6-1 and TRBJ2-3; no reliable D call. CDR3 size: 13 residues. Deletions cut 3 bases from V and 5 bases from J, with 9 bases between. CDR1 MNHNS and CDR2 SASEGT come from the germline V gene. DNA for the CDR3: TGTGCCAGCAGTGATTCAGGCAGAGATACGCAGTATTTT. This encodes CASSDSGRDTQYF.

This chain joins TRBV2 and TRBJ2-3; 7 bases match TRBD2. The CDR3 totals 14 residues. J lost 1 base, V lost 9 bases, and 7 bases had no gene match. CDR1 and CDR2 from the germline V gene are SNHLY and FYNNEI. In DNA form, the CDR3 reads TGTGCCAGTCAACTGGGGGGGGGCACAGATACGCAGTATTTT. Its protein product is CASQLGGGTDTQYF.

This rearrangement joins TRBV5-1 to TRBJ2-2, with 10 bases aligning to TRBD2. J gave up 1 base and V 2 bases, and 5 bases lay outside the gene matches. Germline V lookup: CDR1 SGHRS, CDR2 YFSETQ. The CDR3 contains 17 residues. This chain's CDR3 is CASSFSVAGGNTGELFF. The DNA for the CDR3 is TGCGCCAGCAGCTTCTCTGTAGCGGGGGGGAACACCGGGGAGCTGTTTTTT.

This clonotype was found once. CDR3 DNA sequence: TGTGCCACCAGTGATTTGTCTAGCGGGGGAGCCCCCGGCACAGATACGCAGTATTTT. Its protein product is CATSDLSSGGAPGTDTQYF. This rearrangement joins TRBV24-1 to TRBJ2-3; 10 bases map to TRBD2. The length of the CDR3 is 19 residues. Trimming removed 0 bases from V and 1 base from J; junction bases left unmatched: 9. From germline, CDR1 is KGHDR and CDR2 SFDVKD.

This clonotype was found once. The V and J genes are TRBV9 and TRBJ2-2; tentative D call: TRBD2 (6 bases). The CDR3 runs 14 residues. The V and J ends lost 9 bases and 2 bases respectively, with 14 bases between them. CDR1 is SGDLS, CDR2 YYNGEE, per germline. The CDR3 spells CATRRGSNTGELFF. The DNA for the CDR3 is TGTGCCACCAGGAGGGGAAGTAACACCGGGGAGCTGTTTTTT.

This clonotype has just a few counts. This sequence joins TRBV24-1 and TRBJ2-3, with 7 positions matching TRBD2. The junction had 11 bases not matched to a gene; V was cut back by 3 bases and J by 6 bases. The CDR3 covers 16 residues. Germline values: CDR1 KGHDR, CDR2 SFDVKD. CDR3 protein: CATSDGLTGGGDTQYF. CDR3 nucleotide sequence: TGTGCCACCAGTGATGGACTTACGGGGGGTGGGGATACGCAGTATTTT.

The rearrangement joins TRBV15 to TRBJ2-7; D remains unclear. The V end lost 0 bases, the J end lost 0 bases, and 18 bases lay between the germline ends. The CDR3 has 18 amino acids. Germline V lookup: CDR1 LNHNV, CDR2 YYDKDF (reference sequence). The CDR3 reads CATSRDVSTAPTSYEQYF. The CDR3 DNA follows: TGTGCCACCAGCAGAGATGTAAGTACGGCTCCCACCTCCTACGAGCAGTACTTC.

CDR3 sequence reads: CASSLVGQGYNYGYTF. CDR3 coding DNA: TGTGCCAGCAGCTTGGTCGGACAGGGGTACAACTATGGCTACACCTTC. The chain links TRBV5-4 to TRBJ1-2; 9 positions match TRBD1. V trimming: 0 bases; J trimming: 2 bases; junction bases outside the gene matches: 5. Per the germline V gene, CDR1 is SGHNT and CDR2 is YYREEE (reference sequence). The CDR3 runs to 16 residues.

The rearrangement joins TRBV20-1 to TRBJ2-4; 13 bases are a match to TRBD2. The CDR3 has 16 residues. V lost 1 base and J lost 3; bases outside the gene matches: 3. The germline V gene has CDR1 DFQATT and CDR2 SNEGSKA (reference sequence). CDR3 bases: TGCAGTGCTAGAGGGACTAGCGGGGGCCTCAAAAACATTCAGTACTTC. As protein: CSARGTSGGLKNIQYF.

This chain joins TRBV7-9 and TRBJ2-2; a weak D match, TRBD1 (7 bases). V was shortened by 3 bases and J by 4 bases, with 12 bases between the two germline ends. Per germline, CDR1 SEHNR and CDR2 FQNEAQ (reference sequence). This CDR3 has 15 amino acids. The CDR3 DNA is TGTGCCAGCAGCTTCCGGCAGGGGGGCACCGGGGAGCTGTTTTTT. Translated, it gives CASSFRQGGTGELFF.

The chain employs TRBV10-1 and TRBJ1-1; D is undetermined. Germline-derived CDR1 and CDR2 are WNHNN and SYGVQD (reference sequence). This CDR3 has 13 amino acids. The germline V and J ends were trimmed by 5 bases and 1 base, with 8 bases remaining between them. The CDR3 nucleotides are TGCGCCAGCAGTAGAGACCAGAACACTGAAGCTTTCTTT. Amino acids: CASSRDQNTEAFF.

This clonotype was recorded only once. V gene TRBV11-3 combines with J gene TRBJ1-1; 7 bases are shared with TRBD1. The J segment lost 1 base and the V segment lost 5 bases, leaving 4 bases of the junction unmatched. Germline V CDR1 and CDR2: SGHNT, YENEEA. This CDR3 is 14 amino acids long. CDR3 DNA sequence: TGTGCCAGCAGCACTTACAGGGGGAACACTGAAGCTTTCTTT. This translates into CASSTYRGNTEAFF.

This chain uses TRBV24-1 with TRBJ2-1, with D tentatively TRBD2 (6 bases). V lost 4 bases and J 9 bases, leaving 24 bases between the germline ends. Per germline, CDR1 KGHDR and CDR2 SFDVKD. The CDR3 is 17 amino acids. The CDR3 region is CATSDTAGRLENGEQFF. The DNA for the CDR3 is TGTGCCACCAGTGACACAGCGGGCCGTCTGGAGAACGGTGAGCAGTTCTTC.

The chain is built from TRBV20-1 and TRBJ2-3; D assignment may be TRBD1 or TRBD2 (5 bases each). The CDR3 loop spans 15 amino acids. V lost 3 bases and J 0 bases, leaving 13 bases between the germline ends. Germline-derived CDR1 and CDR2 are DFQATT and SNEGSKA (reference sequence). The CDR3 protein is CSARYRGESTDTQYF. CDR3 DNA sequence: TGCAGTGCTAGGTACCGGGGCGAAAGCACAGATACGCAGTATTTT.

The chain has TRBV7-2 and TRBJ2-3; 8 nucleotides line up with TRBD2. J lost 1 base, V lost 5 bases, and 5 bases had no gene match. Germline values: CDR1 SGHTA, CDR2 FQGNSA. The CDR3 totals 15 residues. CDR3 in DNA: TGTGCCAGCAGCGTGACGGGACTAGGCACAGATACGCAGTATTTT. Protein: CASSVTGLGTDTQYF.

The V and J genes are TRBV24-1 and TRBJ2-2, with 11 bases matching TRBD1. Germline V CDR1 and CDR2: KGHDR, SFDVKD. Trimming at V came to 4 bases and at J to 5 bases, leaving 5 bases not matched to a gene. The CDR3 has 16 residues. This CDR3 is CATSDLGQGVTGELFF. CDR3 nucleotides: TGTGCCACCAGTGACCTGGGACAGGGGGTGACCGGGGAGCTGTTTTTT.